These T cell receptor beta chains were read from a single sample in a study of cytomegalovirus exposure and HLA in healthy donors. Profiled with immunoSEQ multiplex PCR; TCRdb holds only in-frame clones, not every one. Seen here are approximately 220,000 clones, around 79% observed once, and the top ten hold 0.2% to 0.25%. Input material: PBMCs. These receptors all come from a girl aged 2 to 10 in good health and CMV-seronegative. The CDR3 runs from the conserved cysteine through the conserved F or W. A D gene is named only where the DNA matches it firmly. Part of the rows lack a size; the others show once, few, many or a class for expanded clones.

v_gene	j_gene	abundance	d_gene	CDR3nt	CDR3aa
TRBV14	TRBJ2-7	NA	TRBD1	TGTGCCAGCAGCCAATGGGGACAGGAGGAAAACGAGCAGTACTTC	CASSQWGQEENEQYF
TRBV18	TRBJ2-5	NA	TRBD2	TGTGCCAGCTCACCACGTCCGGGAGGCGGAGAGACCCAGTACTTC	CASSPRPGGGETQYF
TRBV5-6	TRBJ1-1	NA	TRBD1	TGTGCCAGCAGCTTTGTAGCTGGACAGGGCACTGAAGCTTTCTTT	CASSFVAGQGTEAFF
TRBV19	TRBJ2-5	NA	TRBD2	TGTGCCAGTAGCCCAAGGGACGGGAGGGCCAGGGAGACCCAGTACTTC	CASSPRDGRARETQYF
TRBV5-1	TRBJ1-2	NA	NA	TGCGCCAGCAGGGGCCTGCTTAGTGATGGCTACACCTTC	CASRGLLSDGYTF
TRBV5-1	TRBJ1-2	once	NA	TGCGCCAGTAGCCGGACAGACAATTTAAATGGCTACACCTTC	CASSRTDNLNGYTF
TRBV5-1	TRBJ2-3	once	TRBD1	TGCGCCAGCAGCTTGGGACAGGGTAGCACAGATACGCAGTATTTT	CASSLGQGSTDTQYF
TRBV11-2	TRBJ2-6	NA	NA	TGTGCCAGCAGCTCTCACAGGGACTCTGGGGCCAACGTCCTGACTTTC	CASSSHRDSGANVLTF
TRBV30	TRBJ1-1	NA	NA	TGTGCCTGGAGCATGGCGGGACCGGGAGCTTTCTTT	CAWSMAGPGAFF
TRBV6-5	TRBJ2-7	NA	TRBD2	TGTGCCAGCAGTTACGTCCGGGAGGCTGACGAGCAGTACTTC	CASSYVREADEQYF
TRBV20-1	TRBJ2-7	NA	NA	TGCAGTGCTAGAGGGACGGGGGAGCAGTACTTC	CSARGTGEQYF
TRBV7-2	TRBJ1-2	NA	NA	TGTGCCAGCAGCTTAATTTCGAGCGGAAACTATGGCTACACCTTC	CASSLISSGNYGYTF
TRBV27	TRBJ1-2	NA	TRBD1	TGTGCCAGCAGTTTGTTTAGAGGTGGGGGACAGGGCTTTGAGGAGGGAGGCTACACCTTC	CASSLFRGGGQGFEEGGYTF
TRBV5-6	TRBJ2-5	NA	TRBD2	TGTGCCAGCAGCGAGCGACTAGCGAGGGCAGAGACCCAGTACTTC	CASSERLARAETQYF
TRBV11-2	TRBJ1-5	NA	NA	TGTGCCAGCAGCTTATACCAGGGACAGCCCCAGCATTTT	CASSLYQGQPQHF
TRBV21-1	TRBJ2-5	NA	NA	TGTGCCAGCGGCCAGCGGGCAGGTATGTTTGAGACCCAGTACTTC	CASGQRAGMFETQYF
TRBV6-6	TRBJ1-6	NA	NA	TGTGCCAGCAGTTACTCACCCACACACGAATCACCCCTCCACTTT	CASSYSPTHESPLHF
TRBV7-9	TRBJ2-3	NA	NA	TGTGCCAGCAACACAAGGGAGGGGGCAGATACGCAGTATTTT	CASNTREGADTQYF
TRBV19	TRBJ2-1	NA	TRBD2	TGTGCCAGTACTGACCCGGGAGGGACTTACAATGAGCAGTTCTTC	CASTDPGGTYNEQFF
TRBV5-4	TRBJ1-2	NA	NA	TGTGCCAGCAGCTTAGAGATAACTAGTAGGAAGTATGGCTACACCTTC	CASSLEITSRKYGYTF
TRBV18	TRBJ1-1	NA	NA	TGTGCCAGCTCACCACTATCGGGGAGGGGCACTGAAGCTTTCTTT	CASSPLSGRGTEAFF
TRBV27	TRBJ2-7	NA	NA	TGTGCCAGCAGTTTCGGGGGTTCCTACGAGCAGTACTTC	CASSFGGSYEQYF
TRBV9	TRBJ2-1	NA	NA	TGTGCCAGCAGCGTAGGGGAGAGCTCCTACAATGAGCAGTTCTTC	CASSVGESSYNEQFF
TRBV5-4	TRBJ2-5	NA	TRBD2	TGTGCCAGCAGCTTGAGGCGGGAGGGTAGGGAGACCCAGTACTTC	CASSLRREGRETQYF
TRBV7-2	TRBJ2-7	NA	TRBD2	TGTGCCAGCAGCTCAGGACTAGCGGGAACGATTCGGTACGAGCAGTACTTC	CASSSGLAGTIRYEQYF
TRBV7-9	TRBJ2-2	NA	NA	TGTGCCAGCAGCCCCCCGAGGCCGGGGACCGGGGAGCTGTTTTTT	CASSPPRPGTGELFF
TRBV4-1	TRBJ1-2	NA	TRBD1	TGCGCCAGCAGCCAACGGGGACAGGGGGCGTATGGCTACACCTTC	CASSQRGQGAYGYTF
TRBV5-1	TRBJ2-5	NA	TRBD2	TGCGCCAGCAGCTTGCCCTCTCTAAGCGGGGCGGCGGAGACCCAGTACTTC	CASSLPSLSGAAETQYF
TRBV5-1	TRBJ1-2	NA	TRBD1	TGCGCCAGCAGCCGCTCCGATACAGGGGGGGATGGCTACACCTTC	CASSRSDTGGDGYTF
TRBV12-5	TRBJ2-4	NA	NA	TGTGCTAGTGGCCAGACAGGGGAGGGCATTCAGTACTTC	CASGQTGEGIQYF
TRBV5-5	TRBJ2-7	NA	TRBD1	TGTGCCAGCAGCTTACTAACAGGGGGCTACGAGCAGTACTTC	CASSLLTGGYEQYF
TRBV6-1	TRBJ2-7	NA	TRBD1	TGTGCCAGCGAGGGGGACAGCTACGAGCAGTACTTC	CASEGDSYEQYF
TRBV2	TRBJ1-3	once	TRBD1	TGTGCCAGCAGTCTTGGACAGGGGGCGCGAGGAAACACCATATATTTT	CASSLGQGARGNTIYF
TRBV18	TRBJ1-2	few	NA	TGTGCCAGCTCACCTGAGAGAAACTATGGCTACACCTTC	CASSPERNYGYTF
TRBV7-9	TRBJ1-3	few	NA	TGTGCCAGCAGCTTAACAGGGTCGTCTGGAAACACCATATATTTT	CASSLTGSSGNTIYF
TRBV19	TRBJ2-5	once	TRBD2	TGTGCCAGTAGTTGGGGCGGGGGGCAAGAGACCCAGTACTTC	CASSWGGGQETQYF
TRBV27	TRBJ1-3	NA	NA	TGTGCCGGCAGCCCGTGGAGGCGGGGCCTACTCTCTGGAAACACCATATATTTT	CAGSPWRRGLLSGNTIYF
TRBV10-3	TRBJ1-5	NA	TRBD1	TGTGCCATCAGTGAGGGGACAGGGGGAAATCAGCCCCAGCATTTT	CAISEGTGGNQPQHF
TRBV4-1	TRBJ2-1	NA	NA	TGCGCCAGCAGCCAAGGGAGTGTTAGGAAAGATGAGCAGTTCTTC	CASSQGSVRKDEQFF
TRBV21-1	TRBJ1-6	NA	NA	TGTGCCAGCAGCAGCACAGGGGCCTGGGTTAATAGGAAATGCTCCTATAATTCACCCCTCCACTTT	CASSSTGAWVNRKCSYNSPLHF
TRBV4-2	TRBJ1-2	NA	TRBD1	TGTGCCAGCAGCCAAGCGACAGGGGGGAGCTATGGCTACACCTTC	CASSQATGGSYGYTF
TRBV19	TRBJ2-1	NA	NA	TGTGCCAGTACTCCCGCTTGGGGCGGGATGATTAATGAGCAGTTCTTC	CASTPAWGGMINEQFF
TRBV5-6	TRBJ1-2	few	NA	TGTGCCAGCACGGACAGAAGATTTAACTATGGCTACACCTTC	CASTDRRFNYGYTF
TRBV7-9	TRBJ2-2	NA	NA	TGTGCCAGCAGGGGGTACGGGGGTTTGCACACCGGGGAGCTGTTTTTT	CASRGYGGLHTGELFF
TRBV5-4	TRBJ1-2	NA	NA	TGTGCCAGCAGCCCCCTGAGACAGCAAGGCGAGGGCTACACCTTC	CASSPLRQQGEGYTF
TRBV19	TRBJ1-6	NA	NA	TGTGCCAGTAGTATCGGGGGGCGGGATTCACCCCTCCACTTT	CASSIGGRDSPLHF
TRBV7-8	TRBJ1-2	NA	TRBD1	TGTGCCAGCAGCTTCGACAGGGGGTCTACTTCCACCTTC	CASSFDRGSTSTF
TRBV5-1	TRBJ2-7	NA	TRBD2	TGCGCCAGCAGCTTAGGGGGACTAGACGCCTACGAGCAGTACTTC	CASSLGGLDAYEQYF
TRBV7-9	TRBJ1-3	NA	NA	TGTGCCAGCAGCTCCGACCTAGGGAGTTCTGGAAACACCATATATTTT	CASSSDLGSSGNTIYF
TRBV7-9	TRBJ2-3	NA	TRBD2	TGTGCCAGCAGCTTTCGCACTAGCGGCACAGATACGCAGTATTTT	CASSFRTSGTDTQYF
TRBV7-8	TRBJ1-2	NA	TRBD1	TGTGCCAGCAGCTCGCTAGGGGGCGGATATGGCTACACCTTC	CASSSLGGGYGYTF
TRBV5-4	TRBJ2-7	NA	NA	TGTGCCAGCAGCGTCGAAGGGGGCGAGCAGTACTTC	CASSVEGGEQYF
TRBV5-1	TRBJ2-7	NA	NA	TGCGCCAGCGCAGCAGGGTGGGAGCAGTACTTC	CASAAGWEQYF
TRBV29-1	TRBJ1-1	NA	NA	TGCAGCGTTGAAGGAAAAGTAGGGGTTGAAGCTTTCTTT	CSVEGKVGVEAFF
TRBV6-1	TRBJ1-6	NA	NA	TGTGCCAGCAGTGATGTGGGGGGGCCGTCTTCACCCCTCCACTTT	CASSDVGGPSSPLHF
TRBV7-6	TRBJ2-5	NA	TRBD2	TGTGCCAGCAGCTTAGCGTTAACGAGGACTAGAGAAGAGACCCAGTACTTC	CASSLALTRTREETQYF
TRBV18	TRBJ2-3	NA	NA	TGTGCCAGCTCACCTTCCCCGGGGTTCAGCACAGATACGCAGTATTTT	CASSPSPGFSTDTQYF
TRBV7-2	TRBJ2-6	NA	NA	TGTGCCAGCAGCTTGTCTTGGGCTTTGGGGGCCAACGTCCTGACTTTC	CASSLSWALGANVLTF
TRBV5-1	TRBJ2-3	NA	TRBD2	TGCGCCAGCAGCCCTTTTATAACTAGCGGGAGTGCAGATACGCAGTATTTT	CASSPFITSGSADTQYF
TRBV19	TRBJ1-1	NA	NA	TGTGCCAGTACGCACAGCTTGAACACTGAAGCTTTCTTT	CASTHSLNTEAFF